Below are 26 T cell receptor beta chains sequenced from a single sample in a study of spatial heterogeneity in lung cancer. Findings of the study overall: Counts that tracked tumor mutation counts were those of expanded intratumoral alpha and beta TCRs.

TCRdb called the 5' RACE reads again in MiXCR, with one record for every CDR3 protein. Of about 10,000 distinct CDR3 sequences listed, about 8.5% were seen once; the top ten hold 19%. These TCRs' antigens remain unknown. Time point noted: sample taken at primary tumor resection. The source material was lung tumor tissue, sampled at surgery. Every receptor here comes from a male donor with early-stage non-small cell lung cancer.

There are many counts of this clonotype. The rearrangement links TRBV20-1 to TRBJ2-1; perhaps TRBD2 as D (6 bases). Trimming left V 6 bases short and J 9 bases short, with 15 bases between. The CDR3 loop spans 12 amino acids. Germline values: CDR1 DFQATT, CDR2 SNEGSKA (reference sequence). The CDR3 sequence is CSAIPGLGEQFF. Written as DNA, the CDR3 is TGCAGTGCCATCCCGGGACTTGGTGAGCAGTTCTTC.

This clonotype was observed at least ten times. The chain is built from TRBV10-3 and TRBJ1-4; TRBD1 might be the D (5 bases). V dropped 6 bases and J dropped 5 bases, with 13 bases sitting between them. Germline lookup yields CDR1 ENHRY and CDR2 SYGVKD. The CDR3 consists of 14 residues. The CDR3 DNA is TGTGCCATCAGCGCCCAGGGTGGCAATGAAAAACTGTTTTTT. It specifies CAISAQGGNEKLFF.

This clonotype has only a few counts. The rearrangement uses TRBV6-2 or TRBV6-3 and TRBJ2-1; 7 bases align to TRBD2. There are 14 residues in the CDR3. The V gene's germline CDR1 is MNHEY and CDR2 SVGEGT. J was trimmed by 0 bases and V by 7 bases; bases with no gene match: 3. CDR3 sequence (DNA): TGTGCCAGCAACGGGGGGTCCTCCTACAATGAGCAGTTCTTC. Translated, it gives CASNGGSSYNEQFF.

This clonotype showed up many times. The V and J genes are TRBV27 and TRBJ2-6; TRBD1 or TRBD2 may be the D gene (6 bases each). The CDR3 runs 19 residues. The germline V and J ends were trimmed by 8 bases and 0 bases, with 23 bases remaining between them. Germline CDR1 reads MNHEY; CDR2 reads SMNVEV (reference sequence). The CDR3 loop reads CASRQSGGPLYSGANVLTF. The CDR3 coding sequence is TGTGCCAGCCGCCAGTCTGGGGGGCCTCTATACTCTGGGGCCAACGTCCTGACTTTC.

Relative to its sample, this clonotype is medium-sized. This sequence joins TRBV11-2 and TRBJ2-7, with TRBD2 as a possible D gene (5 bases). The V gene lost 0 bases and the J gene lost 6 bases, with 12 bases spanning the gap. In germline, CDR1 is SGHAT, CDR2 FQNNGV. The CDR3 consists of 14 residues. The CDR3 loop reads CASSLEGKRGEQYF. The DNA for the CDR3 is TGTGCCAGCAGCTTAGAAGGGAAACGGGGCGAGCAGTACTTC.

The chain carries TRBV5-1 and TRBJ2-7; 7 bases are a match to TRBD1. The V gene end was trimmed by 0 bases and the J gene end by 1 base; junction bases not matched to a gene: 4. Germline loops: CDR1 SGHRS, CDR2 YFSETQ. The CDR3 has 15 residues. The CDR3 here is CASSLGQGESYEQYF. In DNA, the CDR3 is TGCGCCAGCAGCTTGGGACAGGGAGAATCCTACGAGCAGTACTTC.

This clonotype occurred many times. This chain joins TRBV20-1 and TRBJ1-1; no firm D call. The germline V and J ends were trimmed by 2 bases and 1 base, with 11 bases remaining between them. Germline V gene data show CDR1 as DFQATT and CDR2 as SNEGSKA (reference sequence). This CDR3 spans 14 amino acids. CDR3 DNA sequence: TGCAGTGCTAGATCCTGGACTCCGAACACTGAAGCTTTCTTT. Translated, it gives CSARSWTPNTEAFF.

By share of the sample, this clonotype is hyperexpanded. The chain has TRBV7-3 and TRBJ2-7; maybe TRBD2 (6 bases). Germline V lookup: CDR1 SGHTA, CDR2 FQGTGA. The V end lost 1 base, the J end lost 0 bases, and 10 bases lay between the germline ends. The CDR3 is 15 amino acids. The CDR3, as DNA: TGTGCCAGCAGCTTAAGGGCGGGGAGCTCCTACGAGCAGTACTTC. Protein: CASSLRAGSSYEQYF.

This chain connects TRBV6-4 to TRBJ2-1; TRBD2 agrees at 8 bases. The V segment lost 3 bases and the J segment 5 bases; nucleotides outside the gene matches: 6. This CDR3 is built from 15 residues. The germline V gene encodes CDR1 MRHNA and CDR2 SNTAGT. CDR3 bases: TGTGCCAGCAGTGATGTTGGCGGGGGGCACAATGAGCAGTTCTTC. Encoded protein: CASSDVGGGHNEQFF.

Turning to this clonotype: The CDR3 ends on some other residue instead of the conserved phenylalanine or tryptophan, so this is likely a read error. V and J are TRBV6-6 and TRBJ2-5; possible D gene TRBD2, 5 bases. V was pared by 2 bases and J by 4 bases, with 11 bases between. The CDR3 runs 14 residues. CDR1 and CDR2 from the germline V gene are MNHNY and SVGAGI (reference sequence). CDR3 loop: CASSYGGLGETQYS. The CDR3 DNA reads as TGTGCCAGCAGTTACGGCGGGTTGGGAGAGACCCAGTACTCC.

This clonotype was picked up a small number of times. The chain employs TRBV28 and TRBJ2-1; 10 bases match TRBD2. V trimming: 5 bases; J trimming: 5 bases; junction bases outside the gene matches: 3. From germline, CDR1 is MDHEN and CDR2 SYDVKM. The CDR3 extends over 14 amino acids. In nucleotides, the CDR3 is TGTGCCAGCAGTCACGGACTAGCGGACAATGAGCAGTTCTTC. Translation: CASSHGLADNEQFF.

Many counts were recorded for this clonotype. V is TRBV7-6 and J is TRBJ2-5, with TRBD1 identical over 7 bases. After removal of 1 base from V and 2 bases from J, the junction contained 4 bases not matched to a gene. The CDR3 length is 15 residues. Germline V CDR1 and CDR2: SGHVS, FNYEAQ. As DNA, the CDR3 is TGTGCCAGCAGCTTAGGAGGGACAGAACAAGAGACCCAGTACTTC. Translation gives CASSLGGTEQETQYF. Complete variable domain (other parts from reference TRBV7-6 and TRBJ2-5): GAGVSQSPRYKVTKRGQDVALRCDPISGHVSLYWYRQALGQGPEFLTYFNYEAQQDKSGLPNDRFSAERPEGSISTLTIQRTEQRDSAMYRCASSLGGTEQETQYFGPGTRLLVL.

By share, this clonotype ranks as medium-sized (0.01 to 0.1%). The chain carries TRBV12-3 or TRBV12-4 and TRBJ2-1; a weak D match, TRBD2 (6 bases). The CDR3 has 14 residues. V gave up 5 bases and J gave up 7 bases, with 15 bases separating them. The CDR3 nucleotides are TGTGCCAGCAGTAGCATCATCGGAGGGAATGAGCAGTTCTTC. Its translation: CASSSIIGGNEQFF.

This clonotype was observed a handful of times. The chain has TRBV20-1 and TRBJ2-3; TRBD1 aligns across 7 bases. The CDR3 contains 15 residues. J gave up 1 base and V 3 bases, and 7 bases lay outside the gene matches. The germline V gene has CDR1 DFQATT and CDR2 SNEGSKA (reference sequence). The CDR3 is CSASRGRGGTDTQYF. The CDR3 nucleotides are TGCAGTGCTAGCAGGGGGAGAGGGGGCACAGATACGCAGTATTTT.

This clonotype came up a few times. V gene TRBV29-1 combines with J gene TRBJ1-2, with D unresolved. Germline V lookup: CDR1 SQVTM, CDR2 ANQGSEA. V shed 0 bases and J shed 4 bases, with 9 bases lying between them. The CDR3 runs to 13 residues. The CDR3 loop reads CSVEDPNRYGYTF. DNA for the CDR3: TGCAGCGTTGAAGATCCGAACCGCTATGGCTACACCTTC.

There are a few counts of this clonotype. J is TRBJ2-7 and V is TRBV6-2 or TRBV6-3; D gene uncertain. With 6 bases removed from V and 8 bases from J, the gap between germline ends came to 11 bases. Germline assignment: CDR1 MNHEY and CDR2 SVGEGT. This CDR3 is 11 amino acids long. The CDR3 coding sequence is TGTGCCAGCAGCCGGACGCTAAAGCAGTACTTC. It codes for CASSRTLKQYF.

In its sample, this clonotype was seen many times. The genes are TRBV20-1 and TRBJ2-1, with 12 nucleotides matching TRBD2. This CDR3 comprises 15 residues. The germline CDR1 and CDR2 sequences are DFQATT and SNEGSKA (reference sequence). With 8 bases clipped from V and 6 bases from J, the junction kept 11 bases outside the gene matches. The CDR3 nucleotides are TGCAGTACTACTAGCGGGAGGAAGGATCCCAATGAGCAGTTCTTC. Translation: CSTTSGRKDPNEQFF.

In its sample, this clonotype is medium-sized. V gene TRBV7-9 combines with J gene TRBJ2-2; TRBD1 or TRBD2 may be the D gene (5 bases each). V dropped 1 base and J dropped 11 bases, with 11 bases sitting between them. The CDR3 length is 13 residues. Germline CDR1 reads SEHNR; CDR2 reads FQNEAQ (reference sequence). The CDR3 DNA sequence: TGTGCCAGCAGCTTAGATTTGGGACGCGAGCTGTTTTTT. It encodes CASSLDLGRELFF.

This clonotype is classed as medium-sized. The V call is TRBV4-3, the J call TRBJ2-7, with 11 positions matching TRBD1. This CDR3 has 18 residues. CDR1 LGHNA and CDR2 YSLEER come from the germline V gene. J was trimmed by 3 bases and V by 4 bases; bases with no gene match: 14. The CDR3 region has the DNA TGCGCCAGCAGCCGTACTTGGCTCGGAGGGACAGGGGGCTACGAGCAGTACTTC. It specifies CASSRTWLGGTGGYEQYF.

This clonotype was observed a few times. This chain uses TRBV6-5 with TRBJ2-2; no firm D call. This CDR3 spans 12 amino acids. Deletions cut 0 bases from V and 4 bases from J, with 0 bases between. Germline V gene sequence: CDR1 MNHEY, CDR2 SVGAGI. Here the CDR3 DNA reads TGTGCCAGCAGTTACTCCACCGGGGAGCTGTTTTTT. As protein: CASSYSTGELFF.

This clonotype was seen at least ten times. The chain joins TRBV5-1 to TRBJ1-5; no firm D call. V lost 0 bases and J 0 bases, leaving 7 bases between the germline ends. The CDR3 runs 15 residues. Germline CDR1 and CDR2: SGHRS and YFSETQ. CDR3 in amino acids: CASSLDGDSNQPQHF. In nucleotides, the CDR3 is TGCGCCAGCAGCTTGGACGGGGATAGCAATCAGCCCCAGCATTTT.

This clonotype was observed at least ten times. The V call is TRBV7-9, the J call TRBJ2-5; 7 bases match TRBD2. The CDR3 length is 14 residues. The germline CDR1 and CDR2 sequences are SEHNR and FQNEAQ (reference sequence). The junction had 2 bases not matched to a gene; V was cut back by 0 bases and J by 4 bases. CDR3 nucleotide sequence: TGTGCCAGCAGCTTAGCCCTAGCGGTAGAGACCCAGTACTTC. Its translation is CASSLALAVETQYF.

In this sample, this clonotype turned up many times. V and J are TRBV19 and TRBJ1-5; D is unresolved. V shed 3 bases and J shed 4 bases, with 10 bases lying between them. The CDR3 spans 14 residues. CDR1 LNHDA and CDR2 SQIVND come from the germline V gene (reference sequence). The CDR3 loop reads CASSMRALNQPQHF. CDR3 coding DNA: TGTGCCAGTAGTATGAGGGCGTTGAATCAGCCCCAGCATTTT.

This clonotype appeared many times. Here the CDR3 reads CASSLESGKDTQYF. The DNA of the CDR3 is TGTGCCAGCAGCTTAGAAAGCGGGAAAGATACGCAGTATTTT. J is TRBJ2-3 and V is TRBV11-2; 7 positions agree with TRBD2. CDR1 and CDR2 (germline): SGHAT, FQNNGV. J gave up 5 bases and V 0 bases, and 2 bases lay outside the gene matches. The CDR3 runs 14 residues.

At least ten counts were recorded for this clonotype. The chain is built from TRBV5-1 and TRBJ2-3; D perhaps matches TRBD1 (6 bases). CDR1 is SGHRS and CDR2 is YFSETQ in the germline V gene. The CDR3 length is 17 residues. The V and J ends lost 0 bases and 3 bases respectively, with 17 bases between them. The CDR3 DNA sequence: TGCGCCAGCAGCTTGGGTTTTTCAGGGGAACCAACAGATACGCAGTATTTT. Its translation: CASSLGFSGEPTDTQYF.

This clonotype was recorded at least ten times. The rearrangement uses TRBV5-6 and TRBJ2-1; tentatively, D is TRBD1 or TRBD2 (5 bases each). The CDR3 is 14 amino acids. Trimming left V 4 bases short and J 2 bases short, with 10 bases between. Germline V gives CDR1 SGHDT, CDR2 YYEEEE. CDR3 sequence reads: CASSPGRTYNEQFF. CDR3 DNA: TGTGCCAGCAGCCCGGGACGGACCTACAATGAGCAGTTCTTC.